This T cell receptor (beta chain) emerged from a study of T cells in Graves' hyperthyroidism and ophthalmopathy. Overall study findings and caveats: The model predicted ophthalmopathy a median approximately 6.3 months before onset. Blood shared most expanded thyroid clonotypes above 0.001.

This CDR3 is built from 14 residues. Trimming pared 6 bases from V and 8 bases from J, leaving 19 bases between. CDR1 MDHEN and CDR2 SYDVKM come from the germline V gene. Amplification targeted TCR beta CDR3 regions from RNA transcripts. An initial round of RT-PCR targeting the TCR CDR3 relied on the HTBI primer set. One entry per CDR3 protein results from TCRdb running MiXCR on the multiplex PCR reads. Among about 380,000 distinct CDR3 sequences listed, 13% were seen once. Thyroid ultrasound and orbital computed tomography, with clinical symptoms and serum thyroxine and TRAb, informed diagnoses. This clonotype occurred many times. What it recognizes is unknown.

The sample was blood. The rearrangement joins TRBV28 to TRBJ1-2, with D perhaps matching TRBD1 (6 bases). This TCR was recovered from a man aged 25 to 45 with Graves' hyperthyroidism that later progressed to Graves' ophthalmopathy. CDR3 in amino acids: CASRSQQGREGYTF. CDR3 nucleotide sequence: TGTGCCAGCAGGTCACAACAGGGCCGGGAGGGCTACACCTTC.